The 6 T cell receptor beta chains presented below share a single source sample, sequenced in a study of T cells in Graves' hyperthyroidism and ophthalmopathy. Amplification yielded TCR beta CDR3 regions, with RNA transcripts as the source. The TCR CDR3 first-round RT-PCR relied on the HTBI primer set. In TCRdb, the multiplex PCR reads were re-called with MiXCR into one record per CDR3 protein. The table has a few hundred thousand distinct CDR3 sequences, about a fifth seen once. The sequencing sample was made of blood. These receptors all come from a man aged 18 to 29 with Graves' hyperthyroidism.

This clonotype was seen at least ten times. The rearrangement uses TRBV27 and TRBJ1-1; no clear D gene. CDR1 is MNHEY, CDR2 SMNVEV, per germline (reference sequence). CDR3 length equals 14 residues. With 1 base removed from V and 1 base from J, the gap between germline ends came to 7 bases. The CDR3 coding sequence is TGTGCCAGCAGTTTATATACGGGGAACACTGAAGCTTTCTTT. Its protein is CASSLYTGNTEAFF.

This rearrangement joins TRBV12-3 or TRBV12-4 to TRBJ1-6; no reliable D call. There are 15 residues in the CDR3. V lost 6 bases, J lost 4 bases, and 13 bases lay in between. This CDR3 reads CASSPRTDYNSPLHF. Here the CDR3 DNA reads TGTGCCAGCAGCCCTCGGACTGATTATAATTCACCCCTCCACTTT.

Concerning this clonotype itself: Just one base apart from a much larger clone, this may be a read error. The chain joins TRBV19 to TRBJ2-2; D may be TRBD1 (6 bases). Germline CDR1 reads LNHDA; CDR2 reads SQIVND (reference sequence). This CDR3 contains 13 residues. The CDR3 sequence: CASSKTGTGELCF. The CDR3 nucleotides are TGTGCCAGTAGTAAAACAGGGACCGGGGAGCTGTGTTTT.

V usage is TRBV12-3 or TRBV12-4 and J usage is TRBJ1-2; D gene uncertain. CDR3 length equals 12 residues. The V end lost 10 bases, the J end lost 5 bases, and 14 bases lay between the germline ends. The CDR3 reads CAITVLDYGYTF. CDR3 DNA sequence: TGTGCCATCACGGTGCTAGATTATGGCTACACCTTC.

This clonotype showed up many times. The V and J genes are TRBV28 and TRBJ1-1; D uncertain. CDR3 length: 14 residues. Germline V CDR1 and CDR2: MDHEN, SYDVKM. Trimming left V 5 bases short and J 7 bases short, with 17 bases between. The CDR3 DNA sequence: TGTGCCAGCAGTCACCCCCTTGCGGAGGTTGAAGCTTTCTTT. This encodes CASSHPLAEVEAFF.

Ten or more counts support this clonotype. The V call is TRBV28, the J call TRBJ1-1; the D is unclear. CDR1 is MDHEN, CDR2 SYDVKM, per germline. The CDR3 loop spans 14 amino acids. V was shortened by 5 bases and J by 0 bases, with 10 bases between the two germline ends. CDR3 region: CASSPDGMNTEAFF. CDR3 sequence (DNA): TGTGCCAGCAGTCCGGACGGTATGAACACTGAAGCTTTCTTT.